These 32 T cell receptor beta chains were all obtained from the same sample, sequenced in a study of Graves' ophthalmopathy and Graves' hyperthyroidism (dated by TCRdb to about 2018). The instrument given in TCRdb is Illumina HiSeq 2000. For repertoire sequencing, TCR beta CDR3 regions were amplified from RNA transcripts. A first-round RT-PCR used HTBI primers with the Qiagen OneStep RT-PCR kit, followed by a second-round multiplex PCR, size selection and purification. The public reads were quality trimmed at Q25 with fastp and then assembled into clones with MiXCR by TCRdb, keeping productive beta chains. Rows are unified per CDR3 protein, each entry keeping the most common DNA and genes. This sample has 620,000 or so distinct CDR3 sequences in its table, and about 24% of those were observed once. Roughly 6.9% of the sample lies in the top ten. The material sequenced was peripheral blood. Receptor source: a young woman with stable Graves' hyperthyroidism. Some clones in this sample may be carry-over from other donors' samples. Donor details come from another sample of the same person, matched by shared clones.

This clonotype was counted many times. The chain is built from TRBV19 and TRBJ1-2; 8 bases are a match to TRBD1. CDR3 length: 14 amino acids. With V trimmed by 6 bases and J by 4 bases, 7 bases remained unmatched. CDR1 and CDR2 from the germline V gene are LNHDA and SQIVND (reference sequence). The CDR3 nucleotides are TGTGCCAGTAGAGGACAGGGCGAGAGCTATGGCTACACCTTC. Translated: CASRGQGESYGYTF.

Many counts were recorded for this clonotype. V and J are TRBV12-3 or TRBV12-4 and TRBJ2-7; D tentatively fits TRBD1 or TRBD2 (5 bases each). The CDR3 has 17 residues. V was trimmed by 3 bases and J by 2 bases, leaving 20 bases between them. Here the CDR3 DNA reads TGTGCCAGCAGTTTCCTTTCTACCGGGACGTCTGCCTACGAGCAGTACTTC. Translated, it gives CASSFLSTGTSAYEQYF.

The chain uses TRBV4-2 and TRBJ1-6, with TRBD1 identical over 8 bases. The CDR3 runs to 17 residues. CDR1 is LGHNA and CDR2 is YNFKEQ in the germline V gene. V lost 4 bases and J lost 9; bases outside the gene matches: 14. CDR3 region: CASSRPSQTGEASPLHF. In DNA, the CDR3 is TGTGCCAGCAGCCGACCCAGTCAGACAGGGGAGGCTTCACCCCTCCACTTT.

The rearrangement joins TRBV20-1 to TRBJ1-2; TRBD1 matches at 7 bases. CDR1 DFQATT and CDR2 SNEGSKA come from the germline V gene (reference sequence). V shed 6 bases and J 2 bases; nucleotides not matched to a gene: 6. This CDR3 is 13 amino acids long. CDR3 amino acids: CSARDSSNYGYTF. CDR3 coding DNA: TGCAGTGCGAGGGACAGTTCCAACTATGGCTACACCTTC.

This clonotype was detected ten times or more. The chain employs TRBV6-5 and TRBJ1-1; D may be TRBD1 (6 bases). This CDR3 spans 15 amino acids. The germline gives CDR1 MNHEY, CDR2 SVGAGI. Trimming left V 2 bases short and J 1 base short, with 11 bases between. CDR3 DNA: TGTGCCAGCAGTTACCAGGACAGATGGAACACTGAAGCTTTCTTT. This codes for CASSYQDRWNTEAFF.

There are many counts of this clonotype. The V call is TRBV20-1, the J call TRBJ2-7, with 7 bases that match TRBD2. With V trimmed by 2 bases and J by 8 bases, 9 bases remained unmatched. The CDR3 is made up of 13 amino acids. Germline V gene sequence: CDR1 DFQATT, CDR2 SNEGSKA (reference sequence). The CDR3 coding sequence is TGCAGTGCTAGACCAACAAGGGAGGGACAGCAGTACTTC. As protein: CSARPTREGQQYF.

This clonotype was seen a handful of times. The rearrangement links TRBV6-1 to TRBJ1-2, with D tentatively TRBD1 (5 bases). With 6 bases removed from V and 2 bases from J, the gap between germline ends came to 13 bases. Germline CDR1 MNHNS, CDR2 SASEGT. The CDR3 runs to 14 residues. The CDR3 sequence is CASSPFWDNYGYTF. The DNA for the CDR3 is TGTGCCAGCAGCCCCTTTTGGGACAACTATGGCTACACCTTC.

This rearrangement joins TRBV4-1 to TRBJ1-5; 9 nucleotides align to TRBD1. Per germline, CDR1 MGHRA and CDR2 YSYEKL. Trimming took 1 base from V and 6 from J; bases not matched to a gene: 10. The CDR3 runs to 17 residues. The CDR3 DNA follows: TGCGCCAGCAGCCAAGTACGACAGGGGGGTTTAAGTCAGCCCCAGCATTTT. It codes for CASSQVRQGGLSQPQHF.

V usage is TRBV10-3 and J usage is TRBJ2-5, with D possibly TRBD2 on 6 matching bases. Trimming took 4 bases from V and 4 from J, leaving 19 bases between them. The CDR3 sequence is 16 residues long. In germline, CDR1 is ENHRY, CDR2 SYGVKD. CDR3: CAISVGPGLGGETQYF. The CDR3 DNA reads TGTGCCATCAGTGTCGGACCGGGCCTGGGGGGAGAGACCCAGTACTTC.

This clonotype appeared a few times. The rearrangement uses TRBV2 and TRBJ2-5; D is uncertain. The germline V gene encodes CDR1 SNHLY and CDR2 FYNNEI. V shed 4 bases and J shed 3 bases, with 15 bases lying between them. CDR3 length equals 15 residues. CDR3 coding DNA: TGTGCCAGCAGTGGGGGATTATTTGCGGAAGAGACCCAGTACTTC. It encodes CASSGGLFAEETQYF. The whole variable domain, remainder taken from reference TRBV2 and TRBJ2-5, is EPEVTQTPSHQVTQMGQEVILRCVPISNHLYFYWYRQILGQKVEFLVSFYNNEISEKSEIFDDQFSVERPDGSNFTLKIRSTKLEDSAMYFCASSGGLFAEETQYFGPGTRLLVL.

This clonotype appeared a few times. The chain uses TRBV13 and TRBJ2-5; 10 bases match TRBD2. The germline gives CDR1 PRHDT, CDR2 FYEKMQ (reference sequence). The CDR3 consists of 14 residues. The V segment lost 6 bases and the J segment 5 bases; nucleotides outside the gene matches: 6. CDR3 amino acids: CASSQRGGAETQYF. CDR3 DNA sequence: TGTGCCAGCAGTCAGCGGGGGGGTGCGGAGACCCAGTACTTC.

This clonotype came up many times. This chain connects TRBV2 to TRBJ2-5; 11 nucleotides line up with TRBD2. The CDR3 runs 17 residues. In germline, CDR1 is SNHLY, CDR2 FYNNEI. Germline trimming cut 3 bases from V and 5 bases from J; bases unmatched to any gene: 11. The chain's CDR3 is CASSDGTSGGLFETQYF. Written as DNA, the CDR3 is TGTGCCAGCAGTGACGGGACTAGCGGCGGTTTATTTGAGACCCAGTACTTC.

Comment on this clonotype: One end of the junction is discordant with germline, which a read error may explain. The CDR3, as DNA: TGTGCCTGGAGTCCCGACAGGGGGATGGGTGGCCACACCTTC. Its protein is CAWSPDRGMGGHTF. The chain uses TRBV30 and TRBJ1-2, with 9 nucleotides matching TRBD1. Germline values: CDR1 GTSNPN, CDR2 SVGIG (reference sequence). The CDR3 has 14 amino acids.

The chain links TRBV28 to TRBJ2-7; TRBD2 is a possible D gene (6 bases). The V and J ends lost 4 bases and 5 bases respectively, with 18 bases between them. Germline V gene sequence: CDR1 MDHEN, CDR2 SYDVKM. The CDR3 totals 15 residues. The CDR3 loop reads CASSSRARGGDEQYF. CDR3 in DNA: TGTGCCAGCAGTTCCCGAGCGCGAGGAGGGGACGAGCAGTACTTC.

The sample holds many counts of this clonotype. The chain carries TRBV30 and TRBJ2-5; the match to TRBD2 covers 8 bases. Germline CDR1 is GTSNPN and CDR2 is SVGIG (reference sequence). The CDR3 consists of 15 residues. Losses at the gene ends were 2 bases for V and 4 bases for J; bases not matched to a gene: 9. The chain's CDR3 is CAWSWIAGIRETQYF. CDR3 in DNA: TGTGCCTGGAGTTGGATAGCGGGAATCAGAGAGACCCAGTACTTC.

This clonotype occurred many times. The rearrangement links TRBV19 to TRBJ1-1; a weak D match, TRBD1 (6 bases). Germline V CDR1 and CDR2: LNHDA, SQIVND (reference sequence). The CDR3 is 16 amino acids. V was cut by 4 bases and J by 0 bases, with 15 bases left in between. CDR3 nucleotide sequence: TGTGCCAGTAGTACCCCCTACAGGGAACTGAACACTGAAGCTTTCTTT. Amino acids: CASSTPYRELNTEAFF.

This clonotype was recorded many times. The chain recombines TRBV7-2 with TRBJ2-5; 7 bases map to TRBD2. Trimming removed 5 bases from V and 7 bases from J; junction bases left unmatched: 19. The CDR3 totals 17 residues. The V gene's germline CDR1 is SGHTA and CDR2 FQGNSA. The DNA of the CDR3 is TGTGCCAGCAGCCCCCGAAGCCCCTTAGCGGGTACGGGGACCCAGTACTTC. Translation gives CASSPRSPLAGTGTQYF.

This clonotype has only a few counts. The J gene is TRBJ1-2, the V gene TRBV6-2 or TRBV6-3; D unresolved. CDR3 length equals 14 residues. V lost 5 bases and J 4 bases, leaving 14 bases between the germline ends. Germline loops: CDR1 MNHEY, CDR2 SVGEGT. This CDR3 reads CASSPRRPTYGYTF. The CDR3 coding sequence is TGTGCCAGCAGTCCCCGGCGGCCTACCTATGGCTACACCTTC.

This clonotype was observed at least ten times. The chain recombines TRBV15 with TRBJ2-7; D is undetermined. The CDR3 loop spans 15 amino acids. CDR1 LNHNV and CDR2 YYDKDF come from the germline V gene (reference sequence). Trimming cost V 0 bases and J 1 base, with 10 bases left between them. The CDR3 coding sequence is TGTGCCACCAGCAGAGAAGGCGCCGGTTCCTACGAGCAGTACTTC. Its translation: CATSREGAGSYEQYF.

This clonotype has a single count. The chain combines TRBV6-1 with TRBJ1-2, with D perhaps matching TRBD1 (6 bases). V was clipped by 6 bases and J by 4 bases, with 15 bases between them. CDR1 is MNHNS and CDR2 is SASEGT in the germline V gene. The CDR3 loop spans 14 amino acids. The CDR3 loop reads CASSPREGGYGYTF. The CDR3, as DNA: TGTGCCAGCAGCCCCCGGGAAGGGGGCTATGGCTACACCTTC.

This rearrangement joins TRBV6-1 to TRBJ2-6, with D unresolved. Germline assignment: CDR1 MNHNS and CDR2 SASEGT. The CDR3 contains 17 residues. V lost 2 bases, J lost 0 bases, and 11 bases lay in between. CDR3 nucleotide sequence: TGTGCCAGCAGTGAAACAGTACTTTTCTCTGGGGCCAACGTCCTGACTTTC. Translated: CASSETVLFSGANVLTF.

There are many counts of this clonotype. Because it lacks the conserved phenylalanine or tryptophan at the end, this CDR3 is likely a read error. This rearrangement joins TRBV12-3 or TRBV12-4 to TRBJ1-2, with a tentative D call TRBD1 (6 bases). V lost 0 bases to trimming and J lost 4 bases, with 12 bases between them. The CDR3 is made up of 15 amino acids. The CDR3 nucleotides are TGTGCCAGCAGTTTAGCGCTGGGGGGCGGCTATGGCTACACCTCC. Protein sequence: CASSLALGGGYGYTS.

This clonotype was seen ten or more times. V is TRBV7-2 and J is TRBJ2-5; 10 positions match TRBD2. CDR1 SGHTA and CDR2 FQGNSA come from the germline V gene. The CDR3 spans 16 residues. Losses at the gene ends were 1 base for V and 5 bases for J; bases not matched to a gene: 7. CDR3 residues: CASSLVPSGSWETQYF. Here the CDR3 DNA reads TGTGCCAGCAGCTTAGTCCCTAGCGGGAGCTGGGAGACCCAGTACTTC.

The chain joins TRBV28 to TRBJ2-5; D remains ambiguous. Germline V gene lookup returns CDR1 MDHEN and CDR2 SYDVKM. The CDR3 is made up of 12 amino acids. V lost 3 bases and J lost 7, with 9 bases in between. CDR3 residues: CASSLVKGTQYF. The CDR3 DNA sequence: TGTGCCAGCAGTTTGGTGAAGGGGACCCAGTACTTC.

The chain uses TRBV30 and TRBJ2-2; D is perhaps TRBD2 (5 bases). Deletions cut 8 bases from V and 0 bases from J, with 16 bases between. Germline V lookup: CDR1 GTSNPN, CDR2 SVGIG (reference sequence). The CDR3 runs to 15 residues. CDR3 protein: CAGPRDPSNTGELFF. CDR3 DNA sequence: TGTGCCGGCCCCCGGGATCCATCGAACACCGGGGAGCTGTTTTTT.

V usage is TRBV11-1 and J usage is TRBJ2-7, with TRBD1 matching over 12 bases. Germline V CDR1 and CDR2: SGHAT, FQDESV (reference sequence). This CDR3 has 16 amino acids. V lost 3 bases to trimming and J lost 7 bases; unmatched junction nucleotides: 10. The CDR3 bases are TGTGCCAGCAGCTTTGAGCCGGGACAGGGGGCCTGGGAGCAGTACTTC. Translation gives CASSFEPGQGAWEQYF.

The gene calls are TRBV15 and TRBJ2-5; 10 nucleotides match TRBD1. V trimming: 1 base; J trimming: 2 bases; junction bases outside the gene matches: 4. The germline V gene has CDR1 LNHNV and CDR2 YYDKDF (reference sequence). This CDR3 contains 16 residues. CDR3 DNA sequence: TGTGCCACCAGCAGAGGGGACAGGGGCGATCAAGAGACCCAGTACTTC. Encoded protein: CATSRGDRGDQETQYF.

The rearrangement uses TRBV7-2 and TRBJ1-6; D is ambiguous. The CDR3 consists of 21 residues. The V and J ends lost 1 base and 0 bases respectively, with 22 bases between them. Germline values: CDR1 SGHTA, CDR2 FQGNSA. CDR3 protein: CASSLGARKVSAGSYNSPLHF. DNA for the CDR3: TGTGCCAGCAGCTTAGGCGCCCGCAAAGTATCAGCGGGCTCCTATAATTCACCCCTCCACTTT.

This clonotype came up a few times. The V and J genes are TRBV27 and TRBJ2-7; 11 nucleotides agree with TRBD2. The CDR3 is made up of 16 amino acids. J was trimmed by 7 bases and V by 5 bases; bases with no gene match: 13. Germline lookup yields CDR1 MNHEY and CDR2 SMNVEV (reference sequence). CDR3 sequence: CASSLRLAGIQREQYF. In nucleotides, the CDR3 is TGTGCCAGCAGTCTCCGACTAGCGGGAATCCAAAGGGAGCAGTACTTC.

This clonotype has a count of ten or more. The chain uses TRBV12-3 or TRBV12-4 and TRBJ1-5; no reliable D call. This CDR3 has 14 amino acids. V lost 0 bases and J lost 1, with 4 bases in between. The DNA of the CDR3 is TGTGCCAGCAGTTTAGCGTTAAGCAATCAGCCCCAGCATTTT. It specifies CASSLALSNQPQHF.

DNA for the CDR3: TGTGCCAGCAGCGTAGCACGAGGCGGGGAGCTGTTTTTT. Translation: CASSVARGGELFF. J is TRBJ2-2 and V is TRBV9; D remains ambiguous. V lost 0 bases and J lost 7, with 7 bases in between. The length of the CDR3 is 13 residues. CDR1 and CDR2 from the germline V gene are SGDLS and YYNGEE.

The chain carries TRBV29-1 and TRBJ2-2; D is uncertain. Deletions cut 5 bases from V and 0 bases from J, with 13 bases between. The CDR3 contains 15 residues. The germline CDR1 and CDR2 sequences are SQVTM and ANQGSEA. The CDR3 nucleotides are TGCAGCGTTCCGAAGGTAGCAGCGAACACCGGGGAGCTGTTTTTT. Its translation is CSVPKVAANTGELFF.